Reported below is one T cell receptor (beta chain). Its specificity is unknown. Germline V gives CDR1 MNHEY, CDR2 SMNVEV (reference sequence). V gave up 6 bases and J gave up 7 bases; unmatched junction bases: 5. The CDR3 is 14 residues long. These data are taken from a study of cytotoxic CD8 clonotypes in ibrutinib-treated CLL. About the study: Following treatment for a median around twelve months, range 6 to 36, response samples were then taken. Sequenced samples delivered averages of around 260,000 productive templates and roughly 94,000 productive rearrangements.

Study conclusions and caveats: Rare overall, public clonotypes shrank or held steady under therapy. Clonality was higher at ibrutinib response and returned toward baseline at progression.

The data were produced by immunoSEQ multiplex PCR, yet TCRdb's version contains in-frame clones alone and is incomplete. The top ten clones hold over 10% of a sample with 200,000 or so clones, approximately 79% of them seen once. The chain is built from TRBV27 and TRBJ1-4, with TRBD1 identical over 10 bases. The material was PBMCs, obtained after 12 months of ibrutinib treatment. This clonotype originated in a human donor with chronic lymphocytic leukemia. As DNA, the CDR3 is TGTGCCAGCAGGCCCGGGACAGGGGTTGAAAAACTGTTTTTT. Its protein is CASRPGTGVEKLFF.